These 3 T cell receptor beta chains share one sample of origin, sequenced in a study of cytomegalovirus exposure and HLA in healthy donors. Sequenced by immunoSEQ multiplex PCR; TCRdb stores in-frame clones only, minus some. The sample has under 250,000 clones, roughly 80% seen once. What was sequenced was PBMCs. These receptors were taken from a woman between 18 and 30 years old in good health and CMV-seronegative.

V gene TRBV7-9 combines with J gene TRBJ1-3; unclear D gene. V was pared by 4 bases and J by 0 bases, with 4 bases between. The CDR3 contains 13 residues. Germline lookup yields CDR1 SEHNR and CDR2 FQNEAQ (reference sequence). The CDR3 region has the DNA TGTGCCAGCAGCTCAGGCTCTGGAAACACCATATATTTT. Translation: CASSSGSGNTIYF. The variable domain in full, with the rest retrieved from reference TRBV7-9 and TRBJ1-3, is DTGVSQNPRHKITKRGQNVTFRCDPISEHNRLYWYRQTLGQGPEFLTYFQNEAQLEKSRLLSDRFSAERPKGSFSTLEIQRTEQGDSAMYLCASSSGSGNTIYFGEGSWLTVV.

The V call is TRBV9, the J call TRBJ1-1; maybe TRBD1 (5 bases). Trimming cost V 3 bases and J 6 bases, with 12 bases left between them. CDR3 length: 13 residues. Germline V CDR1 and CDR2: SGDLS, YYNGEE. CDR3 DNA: TGTGCCAGCAGCGGGGGACTAACCGCTGAAGCTTTCTTT. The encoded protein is CASSGGLTAEAFF.

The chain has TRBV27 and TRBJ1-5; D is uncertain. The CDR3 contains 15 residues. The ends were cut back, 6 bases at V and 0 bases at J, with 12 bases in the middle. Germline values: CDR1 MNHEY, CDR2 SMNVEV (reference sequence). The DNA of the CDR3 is TGTGCCAGCAGACTCGTGGGGAATAGCAATCAGCCCCAGCATTTT. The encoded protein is CASRLVGNSNQPQHF.